This TCR beta chain appears in the sequencing data of a study of cytomegalovirus exposure and HLA in healthy donors. Germline loops: CDR1 MDHEN, CDR2 SYDVKM. This CDR3 comprises 14 residues. V was shortened by 6 bases and J by 4 bases, with 16 bases between the two germline ends. This clone appeared a few times. The PCR used 60 Vbeta and 13 Jbeta primers. The table came from immunoSEQ multiplex PCR; TCRdb's copy has only in-frame clones and leaves some out. Here the sample spans some 160,000 clones, 60% to 80% being singletons. The genes are TRBV28 and TRBJ2-7; perhaps TRBD2 as D (6 bases). This receptor was taken from a male donor in good health and CMV-seronegative. The specimen was PBMCs. CDR3 sequence: CASRSSGSRYEQYF. The CDR3 DNA follows: TGTGCCAGCAGGTCTTCCGGGAGTAGGTACGAGCAGTACTTC.